Listed below are T cell receptor beta chains from one sample, sequenced in a study of vaccination and CD4 T cells after COVID-19. No cognate antigen is known for these TCRs. TCRdb itself ran the PCR reads through MiXCR, one entry per CDR3 protein. The sample yields about 14,000 distinct CDR3 sequences, 50% to 65% seen once. Material: CD4+ T cells from blood, cultured in vitro. Source of these receptors: a human donor who had recovered from COVID-19. Both conserved end residues are part of each CDR3. A D gene is named only where the DNA matches it firmly. For some rows the clone size is stated as once, few or many, or as a class when expanded; others skip it.

. . TRBJ2-7 TRBV5-1 TGCGCCAGCAGCTTGGAAGGGATTGCCGACGAGCAGTACTTC CASSLEGIADEQYF
. TRBD1 TRBJ2-2 TRBV7-9 TGTGCCAGCAGCTCCGGGACAGGGAACACCGGGGAGCTGTTTTTT CASSSGTGNTGELFF
. TRBD2 TRBJ2-1 TRBV24-1 TGTGCCACCAGTGATTTGGGACTAGCGGGAGTAGGTGAGCAGTTCTTC CATSDLGLAGVGEQFF
few . TRBJ2-7 TRBV20-1 TGCAGTGCTAGAACACAAGGAGGGAGCTCCTACGAGCAGTACTTC CSARTQGGSSYEQYF
. TRBD1 TRBJ2-3 TRBV7-9 TGTGCCAGCAGCGCAGGGGGAAGCACAGATACGCAGTATTTT CASSAGGSTDTQYF
few . TRBJ1-6 TRBV20-1 TGCAGTGCGGCATCGAACAATTCACCCCTCCACTTT CSAASNNSPLHF
. TRBD2 TRBJ2-5 TRBV20-1 TGCAGTGCTAGTTCGGCGGGAGGGTTGGAGACCCAGTACTTC CSASSAGGLETQYF
once . TRBJ2-7 TRBV5-4 TGTGCCAGCAGCTTGGCCCCAGGGACATTGGCCTACGAGCAGTACTTC CASSLAPGTLAYEQYF
. . TRBJ1-4 TRBV27 TGTGCCAGCAGTAGAACCAGGGTCTTGGGTGAAAAACTGTTTTTT CASSRTRVLGEKLFF
. TRBD1 TRBJ1-5 TRBV28 TGTGCCAGCAGTTTATTTGGGGACAGGTTGAGCAATCAGCCCCAGCATTTT CASSLFGDRLSNQPQHF
few . TRBJ1-2 TRBV12-3/TRBV12-4 TGTGCCAGCAGTCAAGGGCGGACCTATGGCTACACCTTC CASSQGRTYGYTF
. TRBD1 TRBJ2-2 TRBV20-1 TGCAGTGCTAGGTCCCCCGGGGTTTGGACAGGGGTGCAGAGCACCGGGGAGCTGTTTTTT CSARSPGVWTGVQSTGELFF
. . TRBJ1-5 TRBV7-2 TGTGCCAGCAGCTTAAGGTGGGCCGGTCAGACCGACGGAAGGCAGCCCCAGCATTTT CASSLRWAGQTDGRQPQHF
once TRBD1 TRBJ1-5 TRBV7-2 TGTGCCAGCAGCCCCGGGACAGGGGGCCGACAGCCCCAGCATTTT CASSPGTGGRQPQHF
. . TRBJ1-2 TRBV28 TGTGCCAGCAGTTTACCCCGACAAATCGGCTACACCTTC CASSLPRQIGYTF
. . TRBJ2-7 TRBV28 TGTGCCAGCGGCCCAGGTGCAACCTACGAGCAGTACTTC CASGPGATYEQYF
. TRBD2 TRBJ2-7 TRBV20-1 TGCAGTGCCATACCGTTAGCGGGAGGGTTGTACGAGCAGTACTTC CSAIPLAGGLYEQYF
. TRBD2 TRBJ2-7 TRBV2 TGTGCCAGCAGTGCCAGCCATAGTAGCGGGAGTCTCGAGCAGTACTTC CASSASHSSGSLEQYF
. . TRBJ1-1 TRBV7-3 TGTGCCAGCAGCTTAGGGCAGGGTGAAGCTTTCTTT CASSLGQGEAFF
few . TRBJ1-2 TRBV7-9 TGTGCCAGCAGCCCTACCGGAGACAGAGGCTACACCTTC CASSPTGDRGYTF
. . TRBJ1-3 TRBV7-9 TGTGCCAGCAGCCTCGTTTTCGCCCCGGGCATGGGCACCATATATTTT CASSLVFAPGMGTIYF
. . TRBJ2-3 TRBV18 TGTGCCAGCTCACTAATGTTTGACGGACCCTTGGAGGGTGGGCAGTATTTT CASSLMFDGPLEGGQYF
few TRBD1 TRBJ2-2 TRBV28 TGTGCCAGCGGGACAGGTTACACCGGGGAGCTGTTTTTT CASGTGYTGELFF
few TRBD2 TRBJ2-7 TRBV12-3/TRBV12-4 TGTGCCAGCAGTGAGACTAGCGGGAACAACGAGCAGTACTTC CASSETSGNNEQYF
few . TRBJ2-3 TRBV20-1 TGCAGTGCTCCTGGACAGGGGGTTGCTAGCGGGAATTCAGATACGCAGTATTTT CSAPGQGVASGNSDTQYF
. . TRBJ2-2 TRBV2 TGTGCCAGCAGTGAAGGGTTGCGGGGGCAAACCGGGGAGCTGTTTTTT CASSEGLRGQTGELFF
. . TRBJ2-2 TRBV7-3 TGTGCCAGCAGCTACGGTCCTGAGTCCGGGGAGCTGTTTTTT CASSYGPESGELFF
. TRBD2 TRBJ2-7 TRBV20-1 TGCAGTGCTAGACACCCGGGACTAGCGGGGATCCGCTCCTACGAGCAGTACTTC CSARHPGLAGIRSYEQYF
few . TRBJ1-1 TRBV6-2/TRBV6-3 TGTGCCAGCAGTTATGGGGGCACTGAAGCTTTCTTT CASSYGGTEAFF
. . TRBJ2-1 TRBV11-3 TGTGCCAGCAGCCTCTCGACAGGTAGCAATGAGCAGTTCTTC CASSLSTGSNEQFF
. TRBD1 TRBJ2-7 TRBV6-2/TRBV6-3 TGTGCCAGCAGCACGGACAGGGTACGGGAGCAGTACTTC CASSTDRVREQYF
. TRBD2 TRBJ2-7 TRBV20-1 TGCAGTGCACAGCCGGGACTAGCGGGAGTAAACGAGCAGTACTTC CSAQPGLAGVNEQYF
few . TRBJ2-3 TRBV7-2 TGTGCCAGCAGCTTTGTCGCAGATACGCAGTATTTT CASSFVADTQYF
. TRBD2 TRBJ2-5 TRBV20-1 TGCAGTGCTATCCGACTAGCGGGAGAAAGAGAGACCCAGTACTTC CSAIRLAGERETQYF
few . TRBJ2-2 TRBV20-1 TGCAGTGCTAGAGACCCCGGGACGGAAAACACCGGGGAGCTGTTTTTT CSARDPGTENTGELFF
once . TRBJ2-3 TRBV19 TGTGCCAGTAGTATTCAGGGATCTGGCACAGATACGCAGTATTTT CASSIQGSGTDTQYF
. . TRBJ1-1 TRBV6-1 TGTGCCAGCAGCCACGGGGCCGAATCTTTCTTT CASSHGAESFF
. TRBD2 TRBJ2-2 TRBV6-2/TRBV6-3 TGTGCCAGCAGTTATCCTACTAGCGGGAGCACCGGGGAGCTGTTTTTT CASSYPTSGSTGELFF
. . TRBJ2-1 TRBV10-3 TGTGCCATCAGTGACGACTACAATGAGCAGTTCTTC CAISDDYNEQFF
few . TRBJ2-3 TRBV7-6 TGTGCCAGCAGCTTATTTCCAGGGTTGGGGCCAGATACGCAGTATTTT CASSLFPGLGPDTQYF
. . TRBJ2-5 TRBV15 TGTGCCACCAGCAGAGACTGGGAGACCCAGTACTTC CATSRDWETQYF
. TRBD2 TRBJ2-7 TRBV7-8 TGTGCCAGCAGCTCACCTACCGGGACTAGCGGGAGTTGGTACTTC CASSSPTGTSGSWYF
few TRBD2 TRBJ2-1 TRBV15 TGTGCCACCAGCATCCAGCGGGAGTCGAAGAATGAGCAGTTCTTC CATSIQRESKNEQFF
. . TRBJ2-2 TRBV11-2 TGTGCCAGCAGCTTAGTTCGGGGGACCACCGGGGAGCTGTTTTTT CASSLVRGTTGELFF
few . TRBJ1-1 TRBV6-1 TGTGCCAGCAATGGGGCCCGTAGTACTGAAGCTTTCTTT CASNGARSTEAFF
. TRBD2 TRBJ2-5 TRBV18 TGTGCCAGCTCACCGGGACTAGAGCAAGAGACCCAGTACTTC CASSPGLEQETQYF
. TRBD1 TRBJ2-2 TRBV19 TGTGCCAGTAGGGGGACAGGGGTAGCCGGGGAGCTGTTTTTT CASRGTGVAGELFF
few . TRBJ2-2 TRBV20-1 TGCAGTGCTCCGCACCTGAGGGCCGGGGAGCTGTTTTTT CSAPHLRAGELFF
. . TRBJ2-5 TRBV14 TGTGCCAGCAGGGGAGTGGTGGAGACCCAGTACTTC CASRGVVETQYF
. TRBD1 TRBJ2-3 TRBV7-6 TGTGCCAGCAGCTCGCTTTCCGGGACAGGACCAGATACGCAGTATTTT CASSSLSGTGPDTQYF
once TRBD1 TRBJ1-5 TRBV7-2 TGTGCCAGCAGCTTAGACAGGGGAAACGAGCAGCCCCAGCATTTT CASSLDRGNEQPQHF
once . TRBJ2-3 TRBV5-4 TGTGCCAGCAGCTTGCCTAGTGCAGATACGCAGTATTTT CASSLPSADTQYF
. TRBD1 TRBJ1-5 TRBV6-2/TRBV6-3 TGTGCCAGCAGCGACTACGGGGGACAGTTCAATCAGCCCCAGCATTTT CASSDYGGQFNQPQHF